This TCR beta chain came from a study of cytomegalovirus exposure and HLA in healthy donors. Study-wide points: By a later analysis, the bulk of CMV-associated TCR beta chains appeared HLA-restricted.

About this clone: Its antigen is unidentified.

PCR amplification relied on 60 Vbeta primers (plus 13 Jbeta primers). The protocol was immunoSEQ multiplex PCR, while the TCRdb copy is restricted to in-frame clones and leaves out a portion. The sample includes about 160,000 clones, 70% to 80% of them seen just once. Trimming removed 1 base at V and 3 bases at J, with 11 bases between. The germline CDR1 and CDR2 sequences are SGHAT and FQNNGV. CDR3 length: 15 amino acids. The source material was PBMCs. The genes are TRBV11-2 and TRBJ2-3, with D possibly being TRBD2 (6 bases). The TCR originated in a man aged 45 to 65 in good health and CMV-seropositive. The CDR3 region has the DNA TGTGCCAGCAGCTTAGTGGGACTCACTACAGATACGCAGTATTTT. It translates to CASSLVGLTTDTQYF.